The entry that follows covers one TCR beta chain sequence. Its specificity is not known. The gene names here belong to mouse. The CDR3 end is not reached by the read, which stops 4 residues before it; the germline J gene fills it in. Extraction of RNA preceded its reverse transcription into cDNA, which served as the sequencing template. Sequencing was performed with immunoSEQ multiplex PCR; in TCRdb, only in-frame clones are kept and a portion is missing. The data show some 120,000 clones, none appearing only once, with roughly 21% held by the ten largest. The entry originates in a study of CD8+ T cells in alopecia areata. Study background: Female roughly 7-11-week-old C3H/HeJ recipients received skin from 6-12-month-old C3H/HeJ graft donors with spontaneous alopecia.

Regarding the study as a whole: In lesional scalp, particularly from alopecia totalis/universalis, clonality was higher than in normal scalp. Scalp samples also contribute reads from the resident alphabeta T cells found in normal skin.

The length of the CDR3 is 15 residues. From germline, CDR1 is NSQYPW and CDR2 LRSPGD (reference sequence). The V end lost 3 bases, the J end lost 3 bases, and 11 bases lay between the germline ends. The TCR sequence derives from a C3H/HeJ mouse with alopecia areata. The MHC haplotype recorded for the strain is H2-k. The gene calls are TRBV1 and TRBJ1-4; a weak D match, TRBD1 (6 bases). Sequencing input: lesional skin. CDR3 DNA, as far as it was read: TGCACCTGCAGTGCCCGGACAGATACCAACGAA. It specifies CTCSARTDTNE. The full CDR3 is CTCSARTDTNERLFF.